Below are 14 T cell receptor beta chains sequenced from a single sample in a study of identical twins. TCRdb passed the 5' RACE reads through MiXCR, listing each CDR3 protein once. The sample carries 400,000 to 550,000 distinct CDR3 sequences, roughly a quarter recorded once. The same data also contributed to another study, on T cells expressing NK-cell markers.

The sequencing input was CD4+ T cells sorted from blood. These receptors originate from a woman aged 18-35 years in good health.

The chain uses TRBV6-1 and TRBJ2-3; 8 nucleotides agree with TRBD2. This CDR3 contains 14 residues. Germline lookup yields CDR1 MNHNS and CDR2 SASEGT. The ends lost 7 bases at V and 0 bases at J; junction bases unmatched: 3. CDR3 sequence reads: CASTLAGSTDTQYF. CDR3 bases: TGTGCCAGCACCCTAGCGGGTAGCACAGATACGCAGTATTTT.

The chain links TRBV4-3 to TRBJ1-6; unclear D gene. V was cut by 1 base and J by 10 bases, with 14 bases left in between. This CDR3 has 15 amino acids. The germline V gene has CDR1 LGHNA and CDR2 YSLEER. CDR3 in amino acids: CASSQGSYPGSPLHF. CDR3 sequence (DNA): TGCGCCAGCAGCCAAGGGAGTTACCCTGGGTCACCCCTCCACTTT.

This clonotype occurred many times. V is TRBV12-3 or TRBV12-4 and J is TRBJ1-2; D gene ambiguous. This CDR3 is built from 15 residues. V was pared by 3 bases and J by 7 bases, with 18 bases between. The CDR3 here is CASSFLAGKGSGYTF. As DNA, the CDR3 is TGTGCCAGCAGTTTCTTGGCCGGGAAGGGCAGTGGCTACACCTTC.

J is TRBJ2-7 and V is TRBV7-2; no reliable D call. The CDR3 is made up of 13 amino acids. Trimming took 5 bases from V and 2 from J, leaving 10 bases between them. Germline loops: CDR1 SGHTA, CDR2 FQGNSA. CDR3 nucleotide sequence: TGTGCCAGCAGCATAACTTATGCCTACGAGCAGTACTTC. As protein: CASSITYAYEQYF.

This clonotype has only a few counts. Here the CDR3 reads CSVTKGQGTYEQYF. The CDR3 DNA reads as TGCAGCGTGACCAAGGGACAGGGCACCTACGAGCAGTACTTC. V and J are TRBV29-1 and TRBJ2-7, with 9 bases that match TRBD1. Germline V lookup: CDR1 SQVTM, CDR2 ANQGSEA. The V and J ends lost 6 bases and 2 bases, in that order; junction bases with no gene match: 8. There are 14 residues in the CDR3.

The chain uses TRBV7-2 and TRBJ1-1, with 8 bases identical to TRBD1. This CDR3 has 13 residues. In germline, CDR1 is SGHTA, CDR2 FQGNSA. V shed 0 bases and J 8 bases; nucleotides not matched to a gene: 2. CDR3 DNA: TGTGCCAGCAGCTTAGCGCGGGACAGGGAAGCTTTCTTT. This translates into CASSLARDREAFF.

This clonotype was observed a few times. The chain carries TRBV7-2 and TRBJ2-7, with D unresolved. CDR1 SGHTA and CDR2 FQGNSA come from the germline V gene. V gave up 3 bases and J gave up 2 bases, with 20 bases separating them. The CDR3 has 17 residues. The CDR3 region has the DNA TGTGCCAGCAGCTTTGAGACAAAAAATTACCCTACCTACGAGCAGTACTTC. Residues: CASSFETKNYPTYEQYF.

Here the CDR3 DNA reads TGCGCCAGCGCCCCCCGGTTGGGAGAGACCCAGTACTTC. This sequence encodes CASAPRLGETQYF. The rearrangement joins TRBV4-3 to TRBJ2-5; no clear D gene. The CDR3 is 13 amino acids. V was pared by 8 bases and J by 4 bases, with 14 bases between. Germline-derived CDR1 and CDR2 are LGHNA and YSLEER.

This clonotype was counted only a few times. The chain links TRBV7-7 to TRBJ2-2; no definite D call. V dropped 5 bases and J dropped 1 base, with 11 bases sitting between them. There are 15 residues in the CDR3. CDR1 SSHAT and CDR2 FNYEAQ come from the germline V gene (reference sequence). DNA for the CDR3: TGTGCCAGCAGCCCCACAACCGGGAACACCGGGGAGCTGTTTTTT. Protein: CASSPTTGNTGELFF. The entire variable domain, with the rest obtained from reference TRBV7-7 and TRBJ2-2, is as follows: GAGVSQSPRYKVTKRGQDVTLRCDPISSHATLYWYQQALGQGPEFLTYFNYEAQPDKSGLPSDRFSAERPEGSISTLTIQRTEQRDSAMYRCASSPTTGNTGELFFGEGSRLTVL.

The table lists this clonotype with a few counts. V and J are TRBV5-1 and TRBJ2-1; perhaps TRBD2 as D (6 bases). Trimming took 2 bases from V and 2 from J, leaving 11 bases between them. From germline, CDR1 is SGHRS and CDR2 YFSETQ. CDR3 length: 15 residues. In DNA form, the CDR3 reads TGCGCCAGCAGCTTAAATTTAGCGGCCTACAATGAGCAGTTCTTC. As protein: CASSLNLAAYNEQFF.

This clonotype came up a few times. V is TRBV5-5 and J is TRBJ1-2; tentative D call: TRBD1 (5 bases). With 0 bases removed from V and 4 bases from J, the gap between germline ends came to 10 bases. CDR3 length: 14 residues. Germline assignment: CDR1 SGHKS and CDR2 YYEKEE (reference sequence). CDR3 coding DNA: TGTGCCAGCAGCTTGGTGCAGGGTAGCTATGGCTACACCTTC. As protein: CASSLVQGSYGYTF.

This clonotype has ten or more counts. V usage is TRBV5-1 and J usage is TRBJ1-5; 10 bases match TRBD1. This CDR3 has 16 residues. Looked up from germline, CDR1 is SGHRS and CDR2 is YFSETQ. V shed 0 bases and J 4 bases; nucleotides not matched to a gene: 4. This CDR3 is CASSLDGTGVNQPQHF. CDR3 in DNA: TGCGCCAGCAGCTTGGATGGGACAGGGGTAAATCAGCCCCAGCATTTT. Drawing the rest from reference TRBV5-1 and TRBJ1-5, the complete variable domain is KAGVTQTPRYLIKTRGQQVTLSCSPISGHRSVSWYQQTPGQGLQFLFEYFSETQRNKGNFPGRFSGRQFSNSRSEMNVSTLELGDSALYLCASSLDGTGVNQPQHFGDGTRLSIL.

V gene TRBV12-3 or TRBV12-4 combines with J gene TRBJ1-2; TRBD1 is a possible D gene (5 bases). The CDR3 totals 14 residues. Trimming stripped 6 bases from V and 2 bases from J, with 13 bases between. CDR3 DNA sequence: TGTGCCAGCAGCCCCAACAGGAGGAACTATGGCTACACCTTC. Translated: CASSPNRRNYGYTF.

This clonotype was counted at least ten times. The chain links TRBV29-1 to TRBJ2-1; TRBD2 matches 9 bases. The CDR3 spans 16 residues. Germline V lookup: CDR1 SQVTM, CDR2 ANQGSEA. Unmatched junction bases numbered 10, after V lost 3 bases and J lost 4 bases. CDR3 nucleotides: TGCAGCGTTGAGCGGCTAGCGGGGAATAAATACAATGAGCAGTTCTTC. Translation: CSVERLAGNKYNEQFF.